A selection of T cell receptor beta chains follows, all from one sample in a study of blood T cell repertoires in COVID-19. The protocol was immunoSEQ multiplex PCR, while the TCRdb copy is restricted to in-frame clones and leaves out a portion. The sample shows fewer than 400,000 clones, 75% to 90% of them seen only once. The sequencing sample was made of PBMCs or T cells enriched from blood (not recorded which). The receptors originated from a man in his 60s who had recovered from COVID-19. The CDR3 runs from the conserved cysteine through the conserved F or W. A D gene is named only where the DNA matches it firmly. Clone size is shown for a subset of rows, as once, few, many or a class of expanded clone.

-,TRBV2,TRBJ1-1,-,TGTGCCAGCAATGATCCGGACAGCACTGAAGCTTTCTTT,CASNDPDSTEAFF
once,TRBV28,TRBJ2-2,TRBD2,TGTGCCAGCAGTTCCCCTCCTCCCGGAGCCGGGACTAGCGGGGGAGTGGGGGCCGGGGAGCTGTTTTTT,CASSSPPPGAGTSGGVGAGELFF
-,TRBV29-1,TRBJ1-1,TRBD1,TGCAGCGTTGGTACGGACAGGGCCCGAGGGACTGAAGCTTTCTTT,CSVGTDRARGTEAFF
once,TRBV18,TRBJ2-2,-,TGTGCCAGCCACCCGGGATTCCCCGGGGAGCTGTTTTTT,CASHPGFPGELFF
-,TRBV5-4,TRBJ2-5,-,TGTGCCAGCAGCTTGCGGGAAGAGACCCAGTACTTC,CASSLREETQYF
once,TRBV7-2,TRBJ2-7,TRBD2,TGTGCCAGCAGCTTAGCGGGCGGGGGGAGTCCCTACGAGCAGTACTTC,CASSLAGGGSPYEQYF
-,TRBV6-5,TRBJ2-4,TRBD1,TGTGCCAGCAGTTGGGACAGGGGGTCTAGAAACATTCAGTACTTC,CASSWDRGSRNIQYF
-,TRBV18,TRBJ1-2,TRBD1,TGTGCCAGCTCACCCGGGACAGGGGACGGCTATGGCTACACCTTC,CASSPGTGDGYGYTF
-,TRBV6-4,TRBJ2-3,TRBD2,TGTGCCAGCAAAAGGGAGCCCCGGGGGGCAGATACGCAGTATTTT,CASKREPRGADTQYF
-,TRBV28,TRBJ1-4,TRBD1,TGTGCCAGCAGTGGCCCCCCAGGGGGGTTAAATGAAAAACTGTTTTTT,CASSGPPGGLNEKLFF
-,TRBV3-1/TRBV3-2,TRBJ1-6,-,TGTGCCAGCAGCCCTCGGGGAAGGGAGAATTCACCCCTCCACTTT,CASSPRGRENSPLHF
-,TRBV5-1,TRBJ2-7,TRBD2,TGCGCCAGCAGCTTGAGCGGGCGGGGGACGTGGGAGCAGTACTTC,CASSLSGRGTWEQYF
-,TRBV28,TRBJ2-7,-,TGTGCCAGCAGTTTTTGGAGCTACGAGCAGTACTTC,CASSFWSYEQYF
few,TRBV12-3/TRBV12-4,TRBJ2-7,-,TGTGCCAGCACCGGCGGGGCCTACGAGCAGTACTTC,CASTGGAYEQYF
-,TRBV20-1,TRBJ1-2,-,TGCAGTGCCTCGGGAGGAGCTGGCTACACCTTC,CSASGGAGYTF
-,TRBV5-4,TRBJ2-1,TRBD2,TGTGCCAGCAGCTTGGACCAACTAGCGGGGGTTAACTACAATGAGCAGTTCTTC,CASSLDQLAGVNYNEQFF
-,TRBV5-1,TRBJ2-5,-,TGCGCCAGCAGCGACCTGGCCAGGCAAGAGACCCAGTACTTC,CASSDLARQETQYF
-,TRBV28,TRBJ1-1,-,TGTGCCAGCAGTTTACAGGGCACTGAAGCTTTCTTT,CASSLQGTEAFF
-,TRBV28,TRBJ2-3,-,TGTGCCAGCAGTCGTCCGGCCACGACATTTGGAGATACGCAGTATTTT,CASSRPATTFGDTQYF
-,TRBV24-1,TRBJ1-1,TRBD1,TGTGCCACCAGTGAAGGACAGGGGGAAGCTGAAGCTTTCTTT,CATSEGQGEAEAFF
-,TRBV6-6,TRBJ2-7,-,TGTGCCAGCAGTCACACCGGGATCAGTCAGTACTTC,CASSHTGISQYF
-,TRBV7-9,TRBJ1-5,-,TGTGCCAGCAGCTCTGACCCGGGAGGTCAGCCCCAGCATTTT,CASSSDPGGQPQHF
-,TRBV18,TRBJ2-7,-,TGTGCCAGCAGCCCCCAGGGGTTAAGGAGTTCCCACGAGCAGTACTTC,CASSPQGLRSSHEQYF
-,TRBV28,TRBJ2-1,TRBD2,TGTGCCAGCAGCCTGATAGCGGGAGGGCCGTACAATGAGCAGTTCTTC,CASSLIAGGPYNEQFF
-,TRBV19,TRBJ2-3,TRBD1,TGTGCCAGTAAGGACAGGGGGGTTAGCACAGATACGCAGTATTTT,CASKDRGVSTDTQYF
-,TRBV2,TRBJ2-2,-,TGTGCCAGCAGTGAAGGGCAGGGGAACACCGGGGAGCTGTTTTTT,CASSEGQGNTGELFF
-,TRBV5-1,TRBJ2-7,-,TGCGCCAGCAGCTTACAATACGAGCAGTACTTC,CASSLQYEQYF
-,TRBV7-9,TRBJ2-6,-,TGTGCCAGCAGCTTCAGCTCTGGGGCCAACGTCCTGACTTTC,CASSFSSGANVLTF
-,TRBV9,TRBJ2-3,TRBD2,TGTGCCAGCAGCGCCGGGACTAGCGGCTCTGGGGGAGATACGCAGTATTTT,CASSAGTSGSGGDTQYF
-,TRBV6-5,TRBJ2-2,-,TGTGCCAGCAGCCTACTTCTTTCGAACACCGGGGAGCTGTTTTTT,CASSLLLSNTGELFF
-,TRBV5-1,TRBJ2-2,TRBD2,TGCGCCAGCAGCCTTAGCGGGAGTGGGGAGCTGTTTTTT,CASSLSGSGELFF
once,TRBV7-9,TRBJ2-3,TRBD2,TGTGCCAGCAGCTCGGGGACTAGCGGTGATTATAGCACAGATACGCAGTATTTT,CASSSGTSGDYSTDTQYF
-,TRBV20-1,TRBJ1-2,-,TGCAGTGCTACTGGAGTCTATGGCTACACCTTC,CSATGVYGYTF
few,TRBV25-1,TRBJ1-1,-,TGTGCCAGCAGCACTTTAATGAACACTGAAGCTTTCTTT,CASSTLMNTEAFF
-,TRBV7-9,TRBJ2-1,TRBD2,TGTGCCAGCAGCACGACTAGCGGGGCGTACAATGAGCAGTTCTTC,CASSTTSGAYNEQFF
once,TRBV11-2,TRBJ1-3,TRBD1,TGTGCCAGCAGCTTCTTCGCCGGGACAGGGTATTACCCCGGAAACACCATATATTTT,CASSFFAGTGYYPGNTIYF
-,TRBV3-1/TRBV3-2,TRBJ2-6,-,TGTGCCAGCAGCCTTCTCTCCCCACTGGGGGCCAACGTCCTGACTTTC,CASSLLSPLGANVLTF
-,TRBV7-9,TRBJ2-4,-,TGTGCCAGCAGCAAAGGCTATCAGGGTTCGGACATTCAGTACTTC,CASSKGYQGSDIQYF
-,TRBV9,TRBJ2-7,TRBD2,TGTGCCAGCAGCGTAGCCGGCGGGGGGATGACTTACGAGCAGTACTTC,CASSVAGGGMTYEQYF
-,TRBV5-1,TRBJ2-7,TRBD2,TGCGCCAGCAGGGCCGGGACTAGCGACTCCTACGAGCAGTACTTC,CASRAGTSDSYEQYF
-,TRBV7-6,TRBJ1-1,-,TGTGCCAGCAGCAAAGAACAGGGAGTCACTGAAGCTTTCTTT,CASSKEQGVTEAFF
once,TRBV5-1,TRBJ2-1,-,TGCGCCAGCAGCTTGGGAGGCCCCTACAATGAGCAGTTCTTC,CASSLGGPYNEQFF
-,TRBV3-1/TRBV3-2,TRBJ2-7,TRBD1,TGTGCCAGCAGCGGAGCCGGGACAGGCCCCTACGAGCAGTACTTC,CASSGAGTGPYEQYF
-,TRBV6-5,TRBJ2-3,TRBD2,TGTGCCAGCACAGGGACTAGCGGAACCACAGATACGCAGTATTTT,CASTGTSGTTDTQYF
-,TRBV7-3,TRBJ2-3,-,TGTGCCAGCAGCTCGACAGGAACCTATAGCACAGATACGCAGTATTTT,CASSSTGTYSTDTQYF